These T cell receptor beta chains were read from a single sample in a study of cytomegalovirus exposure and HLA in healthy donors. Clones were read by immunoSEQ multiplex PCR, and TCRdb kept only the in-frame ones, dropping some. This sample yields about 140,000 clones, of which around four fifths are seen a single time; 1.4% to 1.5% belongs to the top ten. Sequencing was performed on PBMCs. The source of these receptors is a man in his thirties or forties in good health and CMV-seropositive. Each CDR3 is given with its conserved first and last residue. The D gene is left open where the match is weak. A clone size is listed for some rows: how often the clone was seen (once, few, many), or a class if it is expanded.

CDR3: CASGWTGKNTEAFF
DNA: TGTGCCAGCGGATGGACAGGGAAGAACACTGAAGCTTTCTTT
J: TRBJ1-1
size: .
V: TRBV28
D: TRBD1

CDR3: CASSYSAVYGYTF
DNA: TGTGCCAGCAGTTACTCGGCGGTCTATGGCTACACCTTC
J: TRBJ1-2
size: .
V: TRBV6-5
D: .

CDR3: CASSIFQGAENYGYTF
DNA: TGTGCCAGTAGTATATTCCAGGGGGCCGAAAACTATGGCTACACCTTC
J: TRBJ1-2
size: .
V: TRBV19
D: TRBD1

CDR3: CASSPAGSGNTIYF
DNA: TGTGCCAGCAGCCCGGCAGGGTCAGGAAACACCATATATTTT
J: TRBJ1-3
size: .
V: TRBV14
D: .

CDR3: CATRGLTGGGQPQHF
DNA: TGTGCCACCCGCGGCCTTACAGGGGGGGGTCAGCCCCAGCATTTT
J: TRBJ1-5
size: .
V: TRBV27
D: TRBD1

CDR3: CASSLPYQGNYGYTF
DNA: TGTGCCAGCAGCTTGCCTTATCAGGGAAACTATGGCTACACCTTC
J: TRBJ1-2
size: .
V: TRBV4-2
D: .

CDR3: CASSEPAGPQETQYF
DNA: TGTGCCAGCAGTGAACCGGCGGGGCCACAAGAGACCCAGTACTTC
J: TRBJ2-5
size: .
V: TRBV25-1
D: .

CDR3: CASSEGGTGGNEQFF
DNA: TGTGCCAGCAGTGAGGGGGGGACAGGGGGCAATGAGCAGTTCTTC
J: TRBJ2-1
size: once
V: TRBV2
D: TRBD1

CDR3: CASSRTSGVSTDTQYF
DNA: TGTGCCAGCAGCCGGACTAGCGGGGTGTCCACAGATACGCAGTATTTT
J: TRBJ2-3
size: .
V: TRBV11-3
D: TRBD2

CDR3: CATSRSGGRETQYF
DNA: TGTGCCACCAGCAGGTCCGGGGGGCGAGAGACCCAGTACTTC
J: TRBJ2-5
size: .
V: TRBV15
D: .

CDR3: CASSSRDRATDTQYF
DNA: TGTGCCAGCAGTAGCCGGGACAGGGCCACAGATACGCAGTATTTT
J: TRBJ2-3
size: .
V: TRBV6-5
D: TRBD1

CDR3: CARVGRSSGNTIYF
DNA: TGTGCCAGAGTTGGTAGGAGCTCTGGAAACACCATATATTTT
J: TRBJ1-3
size: .
V: TRBV6-1
D: .

CDR3: CASDPPGTGANYGYTF
DNA: TGTGCCAGCGATCCCCCCGGGACAGGAGCTAACTATGGCTACACCTTC
J: TRBJ1-2
size: .
V: TRBV28
D: TRBD1

CDR3: CASSPRTGENQPQHF
DNA: TGTGCCAGCTCACCACGGACAGGGGAAAATCAGCCCCAGCATTTT
J: TRBJ1-5
size: .
V: TRBV18
D: TRBD1

CDR3: CASSHPGFGYTF
DNA: TGTGCCAGCAGCCACCCCGGTTTCGGCTACACCTTC
J: TRBJ1-2
size: .
V: TRBV11-2
D: .

CDR3: CASSLVGSGRATDTQYF
DNA: TGTGCCAGCAGCTTGGTAGGTAGCGGGAGAGCAACAGATACGCAGTATTTT
J: TRBJ2-3
size: .
V: TRBV5-5
D: TRBD2

CDR3: CASSRFSDYEQYF
DNA: TGTGCCAGCAGTCGCTTTAGCGACTACGAGCAGTACTTC
J: TRBJ2-7
size: .
V: TRBV6-5
D: .

CDR3: CASTSGRGTDTQYF
DNA: TGTGCCAGTACCTCGGGAAGGGGCACAGATACGCAGTATTTT
J: TRBJ2-3
size: .
V: TRBV6-5
D: .

CDR3: CASTEGAGGKEKLFF
DNA: TGTGCCAGCACCGAAGGGGCCGGGGGGAAAGAAAAACTGTTTTTT
J: TRBJ1-4
size: .
V: TRBV11-1
D: .

CDR3: CASRTGRVNSPLHF
DNA: TGTGCCAGCAGAACGGGGAGGGTGAATTCACCCCTCCACTTT
J: TRBJ1-6
size: .
V: TRBV28
D: .

CDR3: CASSVDDGEGNEQFF
DNA: TGTGCCAGCAGCGTAGATGACGGGGAGGGGAATGAGCAGTTCTTC
J: TRBJ2-1
size: .
V: TRBV9
D: TRBD2

CDR3: CASRQGEANTGELFF
DNA: TGTGCCAGCAGACAGGGAGAGGCGAACACCGGGGAGCTGTTTTTT
J: TRBJ2-2
size: .
V: TRBV28
D: .

CDR3: CASSLGGGSYEQYF
DNA: TGTGCCAGCAGCTTAGGAGGAGGGAGCTACGAGCAGTACTTC
J: TRBJ2-7
size: .
V: TRBV7-2
D: .

CDR3: CASTRGDGTEAFF
DNA: TGTGCCAGCACCCGGGGTGATGGAACTGAAGCTTTCTTT
J: TRBJ1-1
size: .
V: TRBV28
D: .

CDR3: CASSINVAGGPYEQFF
DNA: TGTGCCAGTAGTATCAACGTAGCGGGAGGGCCATATGAGCAGTTCTTC
J: TRBJ2-1
size: .
V: TRBV19
D: TRBD2

CDR3: CASSLDLWREVKEQYF
DNA: TGCGCCAGCAGCTTAGATCTTTGGCGGGAGGTTAAAGAGCAGTACTTC
J: TRBJ2-7
size: once
V: TRBV5-1
D: TRBD2

CDR3: CASSVDSHQPQHF
DNA: TGCGCCAGCAGCGTAGACAGCCATCAGCCCCAGCATTTT
J: TRBJ1-5
size: .
V: TRBV5-1
D: .

CDR3: CASTPGWANVLTF
DNA: TGTGCCAGCACCCCCGGGTGGGCCAACGTCCTGACTTTC
J: TRBJ2-6
size: few
V: TRBV5-6
D: .

CDR3: CAISENAPEGYEQYF
DNA: TGTGCCATCAGTGAAAATGCCCCGGAGGGGTACGAGCAGTACTTC
J: TRBJ2-7
size: .
V: TRBV10-3
D: .

CDR3: CASSEREGSNQPQHF
DNA: TGTGCCAGCTCGGAAAGAGAGGGTAGCAATCAGCCCCAGCATTTT
J: TRBJ1-5
size: .
V: TRBV18
D: .

CDR3: CASSPGWQGGMNTEAFF
DNA: TGTGCCAGCAGCCCCGGCTGGCAGGGGGGAATGAACACTGAAGCTTTCTTT
J: TRBJ1-1
size: .
V: TRBV11-2
D: TRBD1

CDR3: CASRDRESEKLFF
DNA: TGTGCCAGCAGAGACAGGGAAAGTGAAAAACTGTTTTTT
J: TRBJ1-4
size: .
V: TRBV28
D: TRBD1

CDR3: CASSVRDRGRNEQFF
DNA: TGTGCCAGTAGTGTCCGGGACAGGGGGCGAAATGAGCAGTTCTTC
J: TRBJ2-1
size: .
V: TRBV19
D: TRBD1

CDR3: CASSETSGRATEQYF
DNA: TGTGCCAGCAGCGAAACGAGCGGGAGGGCCACCGAGCAGTACTTC
J: TRBJ2-7
size: once
V: TRBV7-8
D: TRBD2

CDR3: CSGRLAGPNEQFF
DNA: TGCAGCGGCAGGCTAGCGGGACCTAATGAGCAGTTCTTC
J: TRBJ2-1
size: .
V: TRBV29-1
D: TRBD2

CDR3: CASTRVEDTDTQYF
DNA: TGTGCCAGCACCCGGGTGGAGGACACAGATACGCAGTATTTT
J: TRBJ2-3
size: .
V: TRBV7-9
D: .

CDR3: CASSRTRELGEQYF
DNA: TGTGCCAGCAGTCGGACTAGGGAATTAGGCGAGCAGTACTTC
J: TRBJ2-7
size: .
V: TRBV7-2
D: TRBD2

CDR3: CASSVGGNEWETQYF
DNA: TGTGCCAGCAGCGTGGGGGGAAACGAGTGGGAGACCCAGTACTTC
J: TRBJ2-5
size: .
V: TRBV9
D: .

CDR3: CASSNLGGDYGYTF
DNA: TGTGCCAGCAGTAATCTAGGGGGCGACTATGGCTACACCTTC
J: TRBJ1-2
size: .
V: TRBV6-5
D: TRBD1

CDR3: CASRAEIVHEQYF
DNA: TGTGCCAGCAGGGCAGAAATTGTGCACGAGCAGTACTTC
J: TRBJ2-7
size: few
V: TRBV6-1
D: .

CDR3: CASSETSGGFANTGELFF
DNA: TGCGCCAGCAGTGAGACTAGCGGGGGGTTCGCGAACACCGGGGAGCTGTTTTTT
J: TRBJ2-2
size: .
V: TRBV10-1
D: TRBD2

CDR3: CASSETPTGRGNTIYF
DNA: TGTGCCAGCAGTGAAACCCCGACAGGGAGAGGAAACACCATATATTTT
J: TRBJ1-3
size: .
V: TRBV6-1
D: TRBD1

CDR3: CASSVTGNTGELFF
DNA: TGTGCCAGCTCTGTTACAGGGAACACCGGGGAGCTGTTTTTT
J: TRBJ2-2
size: .
V: TRBV18
D: .

CDR3: CASSLGSGEAFF
DNA: TGTGCCAGCAGCTTAGGATCGGGTGAAGCTTTCTTT
J: TRBJ1-1
size: few
V: TRBV5-4
D: .

CDR3: CASSVGPYRTNTGELFF
DNA: TGTGCCAGCAGCGTAGGGCCCTACAGGACGAACACCGGGGAGCTGTTTTTT
J: TRBJ2-2
size: .
V: TRBV9
D: .

CDR3: CAWIKGESPLHF
DNA: TGTGCCTGGATTAAGGGGGAGTCACCCCTCCACTTT
J: TRBJ1-6
size: .
V: TRBV30
D: .

CDR3: CASSPDGDSNQPQHF
DNA: TGTGCCAGCAGCCCCGACGGGGATAGCAATCAGCCCCAGCATTTT
J: TRBJ1-5
size: .
V: TRBV5-5
D: .